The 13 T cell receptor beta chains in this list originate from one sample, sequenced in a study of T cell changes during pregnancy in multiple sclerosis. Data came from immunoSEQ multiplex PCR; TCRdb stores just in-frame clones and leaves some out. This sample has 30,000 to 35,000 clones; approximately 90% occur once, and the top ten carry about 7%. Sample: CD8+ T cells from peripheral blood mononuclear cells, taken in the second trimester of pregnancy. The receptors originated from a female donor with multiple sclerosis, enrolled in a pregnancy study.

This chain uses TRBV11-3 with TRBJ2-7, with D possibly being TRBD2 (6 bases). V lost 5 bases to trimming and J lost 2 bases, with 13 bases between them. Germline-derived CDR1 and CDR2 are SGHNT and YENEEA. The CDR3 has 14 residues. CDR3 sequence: CASSPGLGTYEQYF. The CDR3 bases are TGTGCCAGCAGCCCGGGACTCGGCACCTACGAGCAGTACTTC.

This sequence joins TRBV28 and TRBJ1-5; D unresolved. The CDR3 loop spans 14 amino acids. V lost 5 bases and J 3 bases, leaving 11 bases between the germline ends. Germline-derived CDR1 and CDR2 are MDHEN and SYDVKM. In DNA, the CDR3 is TGTGCCAGCAGTCTGGCGGGAAACAATCAGCCCCAGCATTTT. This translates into CASSLAGNNQPQHF.

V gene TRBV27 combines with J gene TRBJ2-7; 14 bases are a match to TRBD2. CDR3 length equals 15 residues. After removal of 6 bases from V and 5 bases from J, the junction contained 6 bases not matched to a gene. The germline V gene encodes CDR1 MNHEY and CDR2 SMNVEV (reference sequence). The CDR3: CASSYGTSGSNEQYF. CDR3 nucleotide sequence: TGTGCCAGCAGCTATGGGACTAGCGGGAGTAACGAGCAGTACTTC.

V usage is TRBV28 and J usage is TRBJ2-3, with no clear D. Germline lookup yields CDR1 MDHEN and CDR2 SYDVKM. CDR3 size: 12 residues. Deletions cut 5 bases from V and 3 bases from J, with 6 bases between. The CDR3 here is CASSPPTDTQYF. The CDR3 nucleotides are TGTGCCAGCAGTCCCCCGACAGATACGCAGTATTTT.

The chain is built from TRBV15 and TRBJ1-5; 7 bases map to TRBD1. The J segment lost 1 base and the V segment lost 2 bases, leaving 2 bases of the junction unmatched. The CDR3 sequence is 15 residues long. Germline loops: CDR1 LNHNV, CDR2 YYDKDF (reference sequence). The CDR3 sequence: CATSRQGGSNQPQHF. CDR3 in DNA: TGTGCCACCAGCAGACAGGGGGGCAGCAATCAGCCCCAGCATTTT. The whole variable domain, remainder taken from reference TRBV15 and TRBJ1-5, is DAMVIQNPRYQVTQFGKPVTLSCSQTLNHNVMYWYQQKSSQAPKLLFHYYDKDFNNEADTPDNFQSRRPNTSFCFLDIRSPGLGDTAMYLCATSRQGGSNQPQHFGDGTRLSIL.

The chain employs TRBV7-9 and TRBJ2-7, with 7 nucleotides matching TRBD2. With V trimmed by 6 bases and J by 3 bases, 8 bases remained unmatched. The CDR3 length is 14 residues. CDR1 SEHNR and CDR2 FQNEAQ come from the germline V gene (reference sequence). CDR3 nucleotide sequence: TGTGCCAGCAGACATAGCGGGCTCATCTACGAGCAGTACTTC. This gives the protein CASRHSGLIYEQYF.

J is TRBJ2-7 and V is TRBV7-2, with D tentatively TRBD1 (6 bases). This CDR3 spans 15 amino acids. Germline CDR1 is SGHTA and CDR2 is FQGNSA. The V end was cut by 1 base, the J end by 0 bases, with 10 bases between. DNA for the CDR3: TGTGCCAGCAGCTTAGACGGACAGATCTCCTACGAGCAGTACTTC. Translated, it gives CASSLDGQISYEQYF.

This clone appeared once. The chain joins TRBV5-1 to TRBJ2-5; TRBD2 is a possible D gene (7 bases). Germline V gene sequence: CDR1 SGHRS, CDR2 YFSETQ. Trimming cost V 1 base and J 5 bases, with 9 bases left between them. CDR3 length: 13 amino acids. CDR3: CASSLRGGETQYF. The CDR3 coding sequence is TGCGCCAGCAGCTTGAGGGGGGGTGAGACCCAGTACTTC.

CDR3 DNA: TGCAGCGTTGAAGATCCGGGACTAGCGGGAGGGGCCGGGGAGCTGTTTTTT. This translates into CSVEDPGLAGGAGELFF. V gene TRBV29-1 combines with J gene TRBJ2-2; TRBD2 matches at 16 bases. Germline V gene sequence: CDR1 SQVTM, CDR2 ANQGSEA. J lost 6 bases, V lost 0 bases, and 4 bases had no gene match. The CDR3 consists of 17 residues.

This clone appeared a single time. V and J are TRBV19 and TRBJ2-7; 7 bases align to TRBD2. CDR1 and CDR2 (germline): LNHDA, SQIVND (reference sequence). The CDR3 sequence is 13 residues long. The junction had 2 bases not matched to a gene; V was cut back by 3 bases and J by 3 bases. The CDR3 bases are TGTGCCAGTAGTATTCTAGCGGACTACGAGCAGTACTTC. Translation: CASSILADYEQYF.

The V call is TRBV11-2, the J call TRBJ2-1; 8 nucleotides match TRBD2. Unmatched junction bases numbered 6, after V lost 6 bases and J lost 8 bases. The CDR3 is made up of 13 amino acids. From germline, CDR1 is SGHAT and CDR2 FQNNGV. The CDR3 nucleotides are TGTGCCAGCAGGGGACGGGAGGGCCATGAGCAGTTCTTC. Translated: CASRGREGHEQFF.

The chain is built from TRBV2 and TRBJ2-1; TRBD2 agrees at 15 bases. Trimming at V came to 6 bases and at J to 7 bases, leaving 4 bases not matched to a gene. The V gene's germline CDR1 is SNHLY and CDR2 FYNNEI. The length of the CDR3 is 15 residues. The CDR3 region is CASRGLAGGGNEQFF. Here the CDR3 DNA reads TGTGCCAGCAGGGGACTAGCGGGAGGTGGAAATGAGCAGTTCTTC.

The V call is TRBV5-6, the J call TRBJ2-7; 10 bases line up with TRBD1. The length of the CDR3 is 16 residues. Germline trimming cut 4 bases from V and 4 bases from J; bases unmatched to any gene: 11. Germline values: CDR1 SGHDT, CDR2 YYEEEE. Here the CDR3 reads CASSAGGTGAWYEQYF. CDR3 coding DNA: TGTGCCAGCAGCGCGGGCGGGACAGGGGCGTGGTACGAGCAGTACTTC.